The clone carrying this TCR beta chain was seen once. Enrolled through a virtual design, the participants were between about 18 and 100 years of age and came from 24 US areas. These data are taken from a study of blood T cell repertoires in COVID-19. Across the study: Some COVID-19 samples were acute and others convalescent; all came from the United States, Italy and Spain. Sample material is recorded as cDNA or gDNA derived from T cells, B-cell-depleted T cells, or PBMCs.

The CDR3 has 15 residues. The V gene's germline CDR1 is WNHNN and CDR2 SYGVQD (reference sequence). Trimming cost V 5 bases and J 5 bases; bases outside gene matches: 10. The repertoire was sequenced with immunoSEQ multiplex PCR; TCRdb's copy has only in-frame clones and lacks some. The table includes 150,000 to 200,000 clones, 89% detected once. Sequencing was done on a sample of PBMCs or T cells enriched from blood (not recorded which). This clonotype was obtained from a woman under 30 who had recovered from COVID-19. J is TRBJ2-3 and V is TRBV10-1; 7 bases align to TRBD2. As DNA, the CDR3 is TGCGCCAGCAGTACCGGGACTACCCGTGGAGATACGCAGTATTTT. It yields the protein CASSTGTTRGDTQYF.